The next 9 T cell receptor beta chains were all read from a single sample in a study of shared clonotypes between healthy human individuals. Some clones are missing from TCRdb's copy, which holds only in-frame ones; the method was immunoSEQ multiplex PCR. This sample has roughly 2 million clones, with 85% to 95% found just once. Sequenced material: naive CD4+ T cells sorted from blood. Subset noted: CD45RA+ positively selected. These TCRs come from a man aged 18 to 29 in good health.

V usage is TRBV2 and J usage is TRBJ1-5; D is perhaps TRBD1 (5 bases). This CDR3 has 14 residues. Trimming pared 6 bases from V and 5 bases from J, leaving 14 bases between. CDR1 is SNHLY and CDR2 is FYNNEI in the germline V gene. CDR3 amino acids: CASSLTGEDQPQHF. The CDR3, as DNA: TGTGCCAGCAGCCTAACAGGCGAGGATCAGCCCCAGCATTTT.

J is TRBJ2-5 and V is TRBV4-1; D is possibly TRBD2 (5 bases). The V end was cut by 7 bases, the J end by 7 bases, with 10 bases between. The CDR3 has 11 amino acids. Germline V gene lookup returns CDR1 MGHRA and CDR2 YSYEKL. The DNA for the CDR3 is TGCGCCAGCACGAGGGCCGGGACCCAGTACTTC. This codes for CASTRAGTQYF.

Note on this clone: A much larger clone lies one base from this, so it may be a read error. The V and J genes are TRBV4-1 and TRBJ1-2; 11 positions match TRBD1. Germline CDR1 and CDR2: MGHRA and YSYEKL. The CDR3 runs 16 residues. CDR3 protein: CASNQEGDRGNYGYTF. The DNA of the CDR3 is TGCGCCAGCAACCAAGAAGGGGACAGGGGGAACTATGGCTACACCTTC.

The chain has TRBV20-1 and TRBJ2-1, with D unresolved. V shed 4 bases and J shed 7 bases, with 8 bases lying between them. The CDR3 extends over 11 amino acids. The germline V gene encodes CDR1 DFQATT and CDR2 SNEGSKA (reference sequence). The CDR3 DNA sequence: TGCAGTGCTATCTTAAGTAATGAGCAGTTCTTC. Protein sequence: CSAILSNEQFF.

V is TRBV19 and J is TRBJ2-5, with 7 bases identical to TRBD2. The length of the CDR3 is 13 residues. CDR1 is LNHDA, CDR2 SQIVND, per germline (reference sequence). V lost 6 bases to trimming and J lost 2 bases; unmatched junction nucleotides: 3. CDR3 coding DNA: TGTGCCAGTAGGAGCGGGAAGCAAGAGACCCAGTACTTC. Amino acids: CASRSGKQETQYF.

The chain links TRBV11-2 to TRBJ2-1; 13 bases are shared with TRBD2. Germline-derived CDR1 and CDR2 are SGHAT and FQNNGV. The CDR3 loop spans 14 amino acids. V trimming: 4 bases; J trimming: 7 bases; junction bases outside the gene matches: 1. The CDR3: CASSWGLAGNEQFF. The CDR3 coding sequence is TGTGCCAGCAGCTGGGGACTAGCGGGGAATGAGCAGTTCTTC.

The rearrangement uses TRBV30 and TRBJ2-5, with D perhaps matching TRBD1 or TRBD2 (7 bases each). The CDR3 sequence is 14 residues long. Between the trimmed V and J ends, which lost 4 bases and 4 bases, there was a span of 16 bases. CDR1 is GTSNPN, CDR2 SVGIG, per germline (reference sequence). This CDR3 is CAWTGGGVLETQYF. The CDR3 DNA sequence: TGTGCCTGGACAGGGGGGGGCGTGCTAGAGACCCAGTACTTC.

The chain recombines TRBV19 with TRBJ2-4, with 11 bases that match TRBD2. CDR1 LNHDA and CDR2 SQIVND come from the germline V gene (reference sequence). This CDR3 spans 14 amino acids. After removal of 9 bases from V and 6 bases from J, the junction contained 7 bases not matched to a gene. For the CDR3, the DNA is TGTGCCAGCACTGGGACTAGCGGTCCAAACATTCAGTACTTC. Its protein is CASTGTSGPNIQYF.

CDR3 nucleotides: TGTGCCAGCAGTTCTGAGGGTAGAGCGAGGGAGACCCAGTACTTC. Translating gives CASSSEGRARETQYF. V usage is TRBV28 and J usage is TRBJ2-5; maybe TRBD2 (5 bases). CDR1 is MDHEN, CDR2 SYDVKM, per germline. V lost 4 bases and J 5 bases, leaving 17 bases between the germline ends. The CDR3 loop spans 15 amino acids.